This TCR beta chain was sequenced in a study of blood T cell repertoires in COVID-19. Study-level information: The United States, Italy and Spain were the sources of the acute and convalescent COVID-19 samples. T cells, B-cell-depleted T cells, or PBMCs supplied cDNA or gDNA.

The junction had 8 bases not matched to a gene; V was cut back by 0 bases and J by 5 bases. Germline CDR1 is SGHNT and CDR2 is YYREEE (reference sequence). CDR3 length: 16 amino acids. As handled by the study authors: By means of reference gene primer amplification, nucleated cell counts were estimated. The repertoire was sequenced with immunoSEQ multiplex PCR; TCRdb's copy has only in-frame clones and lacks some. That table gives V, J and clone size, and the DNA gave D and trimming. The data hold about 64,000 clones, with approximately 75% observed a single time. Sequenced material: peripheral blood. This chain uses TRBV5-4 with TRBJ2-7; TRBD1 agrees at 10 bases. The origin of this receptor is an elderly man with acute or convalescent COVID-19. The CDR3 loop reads CASSLGGTGARNEQYF. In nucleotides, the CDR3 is TGTGCCAGCAGCTTGGGAGGGACAGGGGCTCGCAACGAGCAGTACTTC.